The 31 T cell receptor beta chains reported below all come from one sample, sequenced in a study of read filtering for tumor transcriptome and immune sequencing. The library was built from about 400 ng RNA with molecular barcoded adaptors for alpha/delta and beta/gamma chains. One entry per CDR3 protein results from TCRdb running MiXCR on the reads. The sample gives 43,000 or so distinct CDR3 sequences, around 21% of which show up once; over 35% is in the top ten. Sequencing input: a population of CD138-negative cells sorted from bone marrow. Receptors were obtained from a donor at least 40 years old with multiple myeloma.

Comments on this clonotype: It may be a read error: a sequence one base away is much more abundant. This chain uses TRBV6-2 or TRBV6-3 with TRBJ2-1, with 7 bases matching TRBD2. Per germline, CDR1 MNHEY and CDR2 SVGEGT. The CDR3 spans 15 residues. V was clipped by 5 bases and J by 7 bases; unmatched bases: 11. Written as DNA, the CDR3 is TGTGCCAGCAGTCATGACCTTAGCGGGCCGAATGAGCAGTTCTTC. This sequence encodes CASSHDLSGPNEQFF.

The CDR3 is CASSPGRAYEQYF. CDR3 nucleotides: TGTGCCAGCAGCCCCGGACGTGCGTACGAGCAGTACTTC. The V gene is TRBV11-2, the J gene TRBJ2-7; D not certain. This CDR3 spans 13 amino acids. Per the germline V gene, CDR1 is SGHAT and CDR2 is FQNNGV. Trimming took off 5 bases at V and 4 bases at J, with 12 bases between the two ends.

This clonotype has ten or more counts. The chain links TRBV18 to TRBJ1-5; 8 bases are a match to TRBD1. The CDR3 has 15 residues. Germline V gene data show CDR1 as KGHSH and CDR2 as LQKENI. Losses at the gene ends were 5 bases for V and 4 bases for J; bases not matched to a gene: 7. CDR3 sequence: CASSLQQGANQPQHF. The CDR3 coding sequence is TGTGCCAGCTCATTACAGCAGGGGGCGAATCAGCCCCAGCATTTT.

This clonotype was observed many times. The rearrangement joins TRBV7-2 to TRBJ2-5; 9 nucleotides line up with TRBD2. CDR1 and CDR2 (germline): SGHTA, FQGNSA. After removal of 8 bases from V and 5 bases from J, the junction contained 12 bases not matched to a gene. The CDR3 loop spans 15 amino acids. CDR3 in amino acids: CASGWWSGTSETQYF. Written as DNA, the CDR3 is TGTGCCAGCGGGTGGTGGAGCGGGACTAGCGAGACCCAGTACTTC.

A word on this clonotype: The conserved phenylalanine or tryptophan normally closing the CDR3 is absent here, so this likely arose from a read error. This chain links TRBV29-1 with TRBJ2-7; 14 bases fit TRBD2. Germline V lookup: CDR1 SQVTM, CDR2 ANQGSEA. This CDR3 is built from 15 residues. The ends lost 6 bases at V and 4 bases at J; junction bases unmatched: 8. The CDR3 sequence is CSVLGLAGGSYEQYI. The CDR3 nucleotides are TGCAGCGTCCTCGGACTAGCGGGAGGTTCATACGAGCAGTACATC.

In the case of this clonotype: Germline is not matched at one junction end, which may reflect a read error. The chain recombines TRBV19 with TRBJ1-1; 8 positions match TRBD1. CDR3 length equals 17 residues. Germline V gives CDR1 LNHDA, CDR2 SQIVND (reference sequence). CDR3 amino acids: CASSPIDRGDGNTEALF. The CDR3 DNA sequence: TGTGCCAGTAGCCCGATCGACAGGGGAGATGGGAACACTGAGGCTCTCTTT.

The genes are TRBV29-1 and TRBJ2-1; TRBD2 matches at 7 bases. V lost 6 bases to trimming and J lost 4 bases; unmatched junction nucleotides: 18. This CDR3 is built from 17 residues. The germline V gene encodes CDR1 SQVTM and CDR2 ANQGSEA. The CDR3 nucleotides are TGCAGCGTAGCCTGGCTAGCGGTCCTAAGGGGTTACAATGAGCAGTTCTTC. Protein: CSVAWLAVLRGYNEQFF.

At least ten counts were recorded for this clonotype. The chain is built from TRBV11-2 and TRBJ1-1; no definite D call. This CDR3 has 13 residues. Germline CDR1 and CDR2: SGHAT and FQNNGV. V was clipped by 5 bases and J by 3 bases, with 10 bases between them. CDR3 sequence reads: CASSTRPDTEAFF. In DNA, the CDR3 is TGTGCCAGCAGCACACGCCCAGACACTGAAGCTTTCTTT.

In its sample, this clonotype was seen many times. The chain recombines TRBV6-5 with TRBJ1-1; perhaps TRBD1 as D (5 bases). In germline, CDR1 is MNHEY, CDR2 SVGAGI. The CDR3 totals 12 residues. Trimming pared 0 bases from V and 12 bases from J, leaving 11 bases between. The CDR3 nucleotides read TGTGCCAGCAGTTACTCGGGGGGGGTAACTTTCTTT. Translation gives CASSYSGGVTFF.

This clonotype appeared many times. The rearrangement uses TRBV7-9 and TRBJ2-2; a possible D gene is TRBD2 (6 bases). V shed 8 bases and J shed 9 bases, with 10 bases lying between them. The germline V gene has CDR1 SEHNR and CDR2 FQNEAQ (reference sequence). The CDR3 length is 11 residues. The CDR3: CASPGVRELFF. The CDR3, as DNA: TGTGCCAGCCCGGGGGTCCGGGAGCTGTTTTTT.

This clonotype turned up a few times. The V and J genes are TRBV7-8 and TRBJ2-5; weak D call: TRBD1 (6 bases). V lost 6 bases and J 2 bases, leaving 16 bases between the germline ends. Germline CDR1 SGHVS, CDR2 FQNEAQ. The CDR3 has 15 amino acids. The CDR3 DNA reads TGTGCCAGCAGTTACCTGACAGGTTCACAAGAGACCCAGTACTTC. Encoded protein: CASSYLTGSQETQYF.

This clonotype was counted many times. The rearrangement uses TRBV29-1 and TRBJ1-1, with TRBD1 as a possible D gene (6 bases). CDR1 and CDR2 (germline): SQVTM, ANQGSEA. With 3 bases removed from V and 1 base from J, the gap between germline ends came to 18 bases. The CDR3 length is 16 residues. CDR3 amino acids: CSVEPRRQAGNTEAFF. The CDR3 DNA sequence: TGCAGCGTTGAGCCCCGACGACAGGCAGGGAACACTGAAGCTTTCTTT.

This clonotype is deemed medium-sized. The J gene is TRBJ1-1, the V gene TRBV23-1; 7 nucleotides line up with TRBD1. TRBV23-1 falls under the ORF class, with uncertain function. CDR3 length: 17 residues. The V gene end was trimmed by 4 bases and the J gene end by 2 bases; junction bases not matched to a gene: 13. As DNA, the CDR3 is TGCGCCAGCAGTCGGGCACTTACGGGACAGATTAACACTGAAGCTTTCTTT. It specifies CASSRALTGQINTEAFF.

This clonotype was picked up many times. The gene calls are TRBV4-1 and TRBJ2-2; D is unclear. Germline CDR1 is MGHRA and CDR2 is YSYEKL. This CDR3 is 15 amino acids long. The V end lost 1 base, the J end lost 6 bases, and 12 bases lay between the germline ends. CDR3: CASSQVRTFAGELFF. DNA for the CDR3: TGCGCCAGCAGCCAAGTAAGGACCTTCGCCGGGGAGCTGTTTTTT.

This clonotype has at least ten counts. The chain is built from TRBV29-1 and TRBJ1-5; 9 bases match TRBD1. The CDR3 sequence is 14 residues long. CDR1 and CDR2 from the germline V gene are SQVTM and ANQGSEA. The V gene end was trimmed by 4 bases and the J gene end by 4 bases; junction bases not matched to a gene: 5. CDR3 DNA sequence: TGCAGCGTTGTCACCGGGACAGGGAATCAGCCCCAGCATTTT. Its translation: CSVVTGTGNQPQHF.

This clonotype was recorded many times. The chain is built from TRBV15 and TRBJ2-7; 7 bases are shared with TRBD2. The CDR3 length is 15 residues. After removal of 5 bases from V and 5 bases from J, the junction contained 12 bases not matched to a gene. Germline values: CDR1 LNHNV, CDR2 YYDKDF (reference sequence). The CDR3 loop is CATSSSGSGLNEQYF. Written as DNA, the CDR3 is TGTGCCACCAGCTCCTCGGGTAGCGGGCTGAACGAGCAGTACTTC.

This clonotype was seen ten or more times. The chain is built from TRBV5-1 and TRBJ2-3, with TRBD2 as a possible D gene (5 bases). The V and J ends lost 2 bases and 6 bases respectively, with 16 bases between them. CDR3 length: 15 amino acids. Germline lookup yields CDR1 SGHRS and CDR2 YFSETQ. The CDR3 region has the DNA TGCGCCAGCAGCTTATTACTAGATGCTCCCGATACGCAGTATTTT. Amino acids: CASSLLLDAPDTQYF. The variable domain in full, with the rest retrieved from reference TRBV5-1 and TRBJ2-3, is KAGVTQTPRYLIKTRGQQVTLSCSPISGHRSVSWYQQTPGQGLQFLFEYFSETQRNKGNFPGRFSGRQFSNSRSEMNVSTLELGDSALYLCASSLLLDAPDTQYFGPGTRLTVL.

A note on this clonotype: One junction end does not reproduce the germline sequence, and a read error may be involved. CDR3 DNA: TGTGCCAGCAGTACCTTTAGCGGGAGAGCATACAATGAGCGGTTCTTC. Translating it yields CASSTFSGRAYNERFF. The J gene is TRBJ2-1, the V gene TRBV6-2 or TRBV6-3; 9 bases match TRBD2. The CDR3 sequence is 16 residues long. The germline V gene has CDR1 MNHEY and CDR2 SVGEGT.

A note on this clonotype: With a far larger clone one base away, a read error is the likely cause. The CDR3 bases are TGCGCCAGCAGCCAAGATGGGGCGGGAGGCTACAATGGGCAGTTCTTC. This codes for CASSQDGAGGYNGQFF. The V gene is TRBV7-2, the J gene TRBJ2-1, with 8 bases fitting TRBD2. The CDR3 is made up of 16 amino acids. Germline CDR1 reads SGHTA; CDR2 reads FQGNSA.

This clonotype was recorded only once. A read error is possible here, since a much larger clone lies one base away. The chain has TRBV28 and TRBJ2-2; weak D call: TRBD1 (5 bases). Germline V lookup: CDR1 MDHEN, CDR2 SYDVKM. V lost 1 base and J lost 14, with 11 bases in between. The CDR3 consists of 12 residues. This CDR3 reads CASSLSSRGLFF. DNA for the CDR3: TGTGCCAGCAGTTTATCTAGTAGGGGCCTGTTTTTT.

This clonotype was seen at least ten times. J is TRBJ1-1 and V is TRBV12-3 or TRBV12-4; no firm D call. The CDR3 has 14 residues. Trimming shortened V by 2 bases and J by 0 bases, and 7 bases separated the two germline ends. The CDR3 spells CASSLHSMNTEAFF. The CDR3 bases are TGTGCCAGCAGTTTACACAGCATGAACACTGAAGCTTTCTTT.

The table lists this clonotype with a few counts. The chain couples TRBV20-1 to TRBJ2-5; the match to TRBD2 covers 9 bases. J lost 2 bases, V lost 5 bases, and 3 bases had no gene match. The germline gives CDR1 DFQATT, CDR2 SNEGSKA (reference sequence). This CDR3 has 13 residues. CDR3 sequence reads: CSAPGLAQETQYF. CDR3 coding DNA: TGCAGTGCTCCGGGACTAGCACAAGAGACCCAGTACTTC.

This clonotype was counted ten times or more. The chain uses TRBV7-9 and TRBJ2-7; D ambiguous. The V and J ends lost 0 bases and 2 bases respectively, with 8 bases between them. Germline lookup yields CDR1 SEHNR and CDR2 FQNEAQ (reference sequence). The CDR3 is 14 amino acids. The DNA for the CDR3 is TGTGCCAGCAGCTTAGCAAGGGAAACCTACGAGCAGTACTTC. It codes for CASSLARETYEQYF.

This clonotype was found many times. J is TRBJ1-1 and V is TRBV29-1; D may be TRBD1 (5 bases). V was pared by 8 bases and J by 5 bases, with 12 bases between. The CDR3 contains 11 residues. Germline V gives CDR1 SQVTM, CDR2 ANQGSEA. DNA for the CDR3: TGCAGCTCCGACGGGGGGACTGAAGCTTTCTTT. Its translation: CSSDGGTEAFF. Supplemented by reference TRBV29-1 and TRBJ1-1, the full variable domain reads SAVISQKPSRDICQRGTSLTIQCQVDSQVTMMFWYRQQPGQSLTLIATANQGSEATYESGFVIDKFPISRPNLTFSTLTVSNMSPEDSSIYLCSSDGGTEAFFGQGTRLTVV.

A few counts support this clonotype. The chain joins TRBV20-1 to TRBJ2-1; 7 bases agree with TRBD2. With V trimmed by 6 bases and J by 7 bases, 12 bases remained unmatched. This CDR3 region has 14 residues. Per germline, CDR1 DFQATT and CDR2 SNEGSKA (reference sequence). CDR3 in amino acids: CSATGTTVANEQFF. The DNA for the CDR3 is TGCAGTGCCACCGGGACTACGGTGGCTAATGAGCAGTTCTTC.

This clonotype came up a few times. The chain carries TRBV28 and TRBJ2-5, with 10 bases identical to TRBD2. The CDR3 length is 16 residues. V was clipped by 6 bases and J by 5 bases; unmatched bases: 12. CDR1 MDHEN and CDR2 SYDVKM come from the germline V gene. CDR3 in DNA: TGTGCCAGCAGCCCTCGTCCTAGCGGGAGAACTGAGACCCAGTACTTC. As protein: CASSPRPSGRTETQYF.

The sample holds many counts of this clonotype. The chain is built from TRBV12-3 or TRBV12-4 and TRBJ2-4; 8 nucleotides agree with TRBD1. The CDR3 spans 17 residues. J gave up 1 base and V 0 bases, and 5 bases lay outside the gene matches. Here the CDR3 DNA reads TGTGCCAGCAGTTTAGCGCTCAGGGGGCGCGCCAAAAACATTCAGTACTTC. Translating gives CASSLALRGRAKNIQYF.

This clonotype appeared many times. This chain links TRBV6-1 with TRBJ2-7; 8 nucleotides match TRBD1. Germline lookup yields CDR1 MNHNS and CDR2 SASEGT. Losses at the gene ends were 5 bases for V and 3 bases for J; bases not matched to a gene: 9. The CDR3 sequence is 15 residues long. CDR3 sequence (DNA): TGTGCCAGCAGTACCCCGGGACAGGAAAACTACGAGCAGTACTTC. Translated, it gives CASSTPGQENYEQYF.

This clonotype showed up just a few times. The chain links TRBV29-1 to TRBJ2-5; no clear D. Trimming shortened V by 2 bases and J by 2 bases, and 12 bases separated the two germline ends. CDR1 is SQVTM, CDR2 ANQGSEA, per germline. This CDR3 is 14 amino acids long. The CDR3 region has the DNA TGCAGCGTTGAAAGGCTGGGCCAGCAAGAGACCCAGTACTTC. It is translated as CSVERLGQQETQYF. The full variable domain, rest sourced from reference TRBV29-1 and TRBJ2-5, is SAVISQKPSRDICQRGTSLTIQCQVDSQVTMMFWYRQQPGQSLTLIATANQGSEATYESGFVIDKFPISRPNLTFSTLTVSNMSPEDSSIYLCSVERLGQQETQYFGPGTRLLVL.

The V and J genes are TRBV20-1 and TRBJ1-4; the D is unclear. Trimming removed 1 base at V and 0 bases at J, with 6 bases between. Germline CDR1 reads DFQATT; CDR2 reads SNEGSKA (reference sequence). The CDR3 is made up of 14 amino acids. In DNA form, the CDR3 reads TGCAGTGCTAGAGTGTCCTCAACTAATGAAAAACTGTTTTTT. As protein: CSARVSSTNEKLFF.

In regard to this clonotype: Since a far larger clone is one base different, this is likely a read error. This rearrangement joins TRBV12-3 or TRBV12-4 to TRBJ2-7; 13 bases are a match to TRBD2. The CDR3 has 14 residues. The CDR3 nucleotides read TGTGCCAGCAGGGGGACTAGCGGGAACTACGGGCAGTACTTC. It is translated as CASRGTSGNYGQYF.